Listed below are T cell receptor beta chains from one sample, sequenced in a study of cytomegalovirus exposure and HLA in healthy donors. The protocol was immunoSEQ multiplex PCR, while the TCRdb copy is restricted to in-frame clones and leaves out a portion. Here the sample table reports around 190,000 clones. Sample: PBMCs. Receptors originate from a young woman in good health and CMV-seropositive. Both conserved end residues are part of each CDR3. The order of the fields is CDR3 protein, D gene, J gene, V gene. D genes are given only for firm matches.

CDR3aa: CASSPDRGWGGSPLHF; d_gene: TRBD1; j_gene: TRBJ1-6; v_gene: TRBV5-6
CDR3aa: CASSDREWNQPQHF; d_gene: TRBD1; j_gene: TRBJ1-5; v_gene: TRBV6-6
CDR3aa: CASSADRDRYEQYF; d_gene: TRBD1; j_gene: TRBJ2-7; v_gene: TRBV6-1
CDR3aa: CASSFLAGGANEQFF; d_gene: TRBD2; j_gene: TRBJ2-1; v_gene: TRBV2
CDR3aa: CAWQTGSSYNEQFF; d_gene: TRBD1; j_gene: TRBJ2-1; v_gene: TRBV30
CDR3aa: CAISESRQGGNSPLHF; d_gene: TRBD1; j_gene: TRBJ1-6; v_gene: TRBV10-3
CDR3aa: CASSPDRETQYF; d_gene: -; j_gene: TRBJ2-5; v_gene: TRBV7-2
CDR3aa: CATPDWGGRTDTQYF; d_gene: TRBD2; j_gene: TRBJ2-3; v_gene: TRBV7-9
CDR3aa: CASSEAGTGGSYEQYF; d_gene: TRBD1; j_gene: TRBJ2-7; v_gene: TRBV6-1
CDR3aa: CASTTWGGQNGYTF; d_gene: -; j_gene: TRBJ1-2; v_gene: TRBV2
CDR3aa: CASSQDEGVPSYEQYF; d_gene: -; j_gene: TRBJ2-7; v_gene: TRBV4-3
CDR3aa: CAWSAGTGGTDTQYF; d_gene: TRBD1; j_gene: TRBJ2-3; v_gene: TRBV30
CDR3aa: CASSVDPLTEAFF; d_gene: -; j_gene: TRBJ1-1; v_gene: TRBV9
CDR3aa: CASSFNRDYGYTF; d_gene: -; j_gene: TRBJ1-2; v_gene: TRBV27
CDR3aa: CASSLATGGEAFF; d_gene: TRBD1; j_gene: TRBJ1-1; v_gene: TRBV7-2
CDR3aa: CASSLGRTGANYGYTF; d_gene: TRBD1; j_gene: TRBJ1-2; v_gene: TRBV5-1
CDR3aa: CASSFKSYTDTQYF; d_gene: -; j_gene: TRBJ2-3; v_gene: TRBV5-6
CDR3aa: CASGVPGMNTEAFF; d_gene: -; j_gene: TRBJ1-1; v_gene: TRBV2
CDR3aa: CASSLVSLAGGLQETQYF; d_gene: TRBD2; j_gene: TRBJ2-5; v_gene: TRBV5-1
CDR3aa: CASSSKGTSGSYEQYF; d_gene: TRBD2; j_gene: TRBJ2-7; v_gene: TRBV27
CDR3aa: CASSGEGTGGGYGYTF; d_gene: -; j_gene: TRBJ1-2; v_gene: TRBV9
CDR3aa: CSAAQGRDGYTF; d_gene: TRBD1; j_gene: TRBJ1-2; v_gene: TRBV29-1